What follows are 10 T cell receptor beta chains derived from one specimen sequenced in a study of CXCR3-negative and CXCR3-positive naive CD8 T cells. The study made its TRB cDNA libraries by 5' RACE, adding UMI labels. From the 5' RACE reads, TCRdb lists one entry per CDR3 protein and no DNA. The sample spans under 25,000 distinct CDR3 sequences; the ten largest clones claim about 18%. Sequencing used memory CD8+ T cells from blood. Receptors were obtained from a human donor in good health. Some clones in this sample may be carry-over from other donors' samples.

The V and J genes are TRBV5-1 and TRBJ2-7; TCRdb's assignment of TRBD1 cannot be checked, as there is no DNA. This CDR3 spans 15 amino acids. Per the germline V gene, CDR1 is SGHRS and CDR2 is YFSETQ. Here the CDR3 reads CASSRGTGEVDEQYF. The full variable domain, its missing parts supplied by reference TRBV5-1 and TRBJ2-7, is KAGVTQTPRYLIKTRGQQVTLSCSPISGHRSVSWYQQTPGQGLQFLFEYFSETQRNKGNFPGRFSGRQFSNSRSEMNVSTLELGDSALYLCASSRGTGEVDEQYFGPGTRLTVT.

The chain joins TRBV20-1 to TRBJ1-4; TCRdb returns TRBD1, unconfirmable since there is no DNA. This CDR3 has 17 residues. CDR1 DFQATT and CDR2 SNEGSKA come from the germline V gene (reference sequence). CDR3 region: CSARDPRGLIGNEKLFF.

This chain uses TRBV27 with TRBJ2-3; TCRdb proposes TRBD1, but this gene call is untestable without DNA. Germline loops: CDR1 MNHEY, CDR2 SMNVEV (reference sequence). This CDR3 spans 15 amino acids. This chain's CDR3 is CASSLTGGFTDTQYF.

This rearrangement joins TRBV20-1 to TRBJ2-1; TCRdb calls TRBD2, which cannot be checked without DNA. This CDR3 is built from 15 residues. Germline CDR1 is DFQATT and CDR2 is SNEGSKA (reference sequence). The CDR3 spells CSLTNGKSSYNEQFF.

CDR3 residues: CASSAVAGAVGADTQYF. The rearrangement links TRBV6-1 to TRBJ2-3; no DNA is available, so the TRBD2 call from TCRdb remains unchecked. CDR1 is MNHNS, CDR2 SASEGT, per germline. CDR3 length: 17 amino acids.

The chain recombines TRBV28 with TRBJ2-2. This CDR3 region has 15 residues. Germline V CDR1 and CDR2: MDHEN, SYDVKM. CDR3: CASSFASEQVGELFF.

J is TRBJ1-1 and V is TRBV5-1. The CDR3 loop spans 12 amino acids. Germline CDR1 SGHRS, CDR2 YFSETQ. The CDR3 sequence: CASRKVNTEAFF.

The J gene is TRBJ2-3, the V gene TRBV18; TCRdb's D call, TRBD1, is unchecked because there is no DNA. This CDR3 region has 15 residues. Germline loops: CDR1 KGHSH, CDR2 LQKENI. CDR3 loop: CASDVPGLASDTQYF.

This CDR3 is CASNVRGAGNEQFF. The V gene is TRBV12-3 or TRBV12-4, the J gene TRBJ2-1; TCRdb's assignment of TRBD2 cannot be checked, as there is no DNA. The CDR3 sequence is 14 residues long.

This chain links TRBV11-2 with TRBJ2-3. CDR1 and CDR2 (germline): SGHAT, FQNNGV. This CDR3 comprises 15 residues. CDR3 residues: CASSLEGNPSDTQYF.